Given below is one T cell receptor beta chain in context. A single base separates this from a much larger clone, so it may be a read error. Under 3 months was the duration of disease in ophthalmopathy patients, who also had a Clinical Activity Score of at least 3 and a NOSPECS grade of at least 4. It was uncontrolled infection, other autoimmune disease, pregnancy or lactation that excluded patients. This sample stems from a study of T cells in Graves' hyperthyroidism and ophthalmopathy. RNA transcripts yielded amplified TCR beta CDR3 regions. HTBI primers were the set used in a first-round RT-PCR of the TCR CDR3. From the multiplex PCR reads, TCRdb called clonotypes with MiXCR, one entry per CDR3 protein. The sample has around 570,000 distinct CDR3 sequences; just under 20% are singletons. The sequencing input was blood. The receptor was isolated from a man aged 40-55 years with Graves' ophthalmopathy.

CDR3 nucleotides: TGTGCCAGCGACGCCGTGGGACAGGGGAGACTGCATGGCTACACCTTC. Translating gives CASDAVGQGRLHGYTF. This chain links TRBV28 with TRBJ1-2; 10 bases agree with TRBD1. Trimming cost V 8 bases and J 6 bases; bases outside gene matches: 15. CDR1 and CDR2 (germline): MDHEN, SYDVKM. The CDR3 is 16 amino acids.